The 24 T cell receptor beta chains presented below share a single source sample, sequenced in a study of blood T cell repertoires in COVID-19. TCRdb keeps only in-frame clones here, not all; method: immunoSEQ multiplex PCR. The table includes around 200,000 clones, about 82% detected once. Specimen: PBMCs or T cells enriched from blood (not recorded which). The origin of the receptors is a man in his forties or fifties with acute COVID-19.

The V gene is TRBV6-4, the J gene TRBJ2-3; D unresolved. Between the trimmed V and J ends, which lost 2 bases and 1 base, there was a span of 13 bases. In germline, CDR1 is MRHNA, CDR2 SNTAGT. The CDR3 is 16 amino acids. This CDR3 reads CASSDPLTHRTDTQYF. CDR3 nucleotides: TGTGCCAGCAGTGACCCCTTGACACATCGCACAGATACGCAGTATTTT.

The chain uses TRBV5-4 and TRBJ2-7; 7 bases agree with TRBD1. The CDR3 contains 15 residues. CDR1 SGHNT and CDR2 YYREEE come from the germline V gene (reference sequence). Trimming removed 7 bases from V and 2 bases from J; junction bases left unmatched: 12. In DNA form, the CDR3 reads TGTGCCAGCTTTGAGAGGGGGCTTAGTACCTACGAGCAGTACTTC. Its protein product is CASFERGLSTYEQYF.

The V call is TRBV15, the J call TRBJ1-2; 9 bases map to TRBD1. Germline trimming cut 4 bases from V and 1 base from J; bases unmatched to any gene: 7. Per germline, CDR1 LNHNV and CDR2 YYDKDF (reference sequence). The CDR3 covers 16 residues. The CDR3 is CATSIDRGNYNYGYTF. DNA of the CDR3: TGTGCCACCAGCATCGACAGGGGGAACTATAACTATGGCTACACCTTC.

This chain links TRBV7-9 with TRBJ2-1; 7 bases are shared with TRBD2. The germline V gene has CDR1 SEHNR and CDR2 FQNEAQ (reference sequence). This CDR3 contains 18 residues. V trimming: 5 bases; J trimming: 8 bases; junction bases outside the gene matches: 21. The CDR3 protein is CASSVQMDWASGAHEQFF. CDR3 nucleotides: TGTGCCAGCAGCGTGCAAATGGACTGGGCTAGCGGCGCCCATGAGCAGTTCTTC.

The V and J genes are TRBV13 and TRBJ2-3; 11 nucleotides agree with TRBD1. Per germline, CDR1 PRHDT and CDR2 FYEKMQ (reference sequence). CDR3 length: 14 residues. The J segment lost 4 bases and the V segment lost 5 bases, leaving 2 bases of the junction unmatched. This CDR3 reads CASSGQGAADTQYF. DNA of the CDR3: TGTGCCAGCAGCGGACAGGGGGCGGCAGATACGCAGTATTTT.

The chain employs TRBV30 and TRBJ2-3; TRBD2 matches 12 bases. The CDR3 covers 17 residues. Germline CDR1 GTSNPN, CDR2 SVGIG (reference sequence). J lost 0 bases, V lost 2 bases, and 6 bases had no gene match. The CDR3 DNA follows: TGTGCCTGGAGTTGGCTAGCGGGAGGGGTTAGCACAGATACGCAGTATTTT. Its protein product is CAWSWLAGGVSTDTQYF.

The genes are TRBV6-5 and TRBJ1-2; D not certain. Germline V gene lookup returns CDR1 MNHEY and CDR2 SVGAGI. The CDR3 extends over 13 amino acids. V was clipped by 6 bases and J by 4 bases, with 12 bases between them. This CDR3 is CASRGGDAYGYTF. As DNA, the CDR3 is TGTGCCAGCAGGGGCGGGGATGCCTATGGCTACACCTTC.

V gene TRBV11-2 combines with J gene TRBJ1-1; the D is unclear. Germline V gene lookup returns CDR1 SGHAT and CDR2 FQNNGV. Trimming left V 3 bases short and J 0 bases short, with 11 bases between. The CDR3 loop spans 15 amino acids. The CDR3 reads CASSFDNFMNTEAFF. In nucleotides, the CDR3 is TGTGCCAGCAGCTTTGACAACTTCATGAACACTGAAGCTTTCTTT.

This chain uses TRBV7-2 with TRBJ2-7; D not certain. The germline gives CDR1 SGHTA, CDR2 FQGNSA. Trimming shortened V by 2 bases and J by 0 bases, and 11 bases separated the two germline ends. This CDR3 is 15 amino acids long. The CDR3 reads CASSLSSSVSYEQYF. As DNA, the CDR3 is TGTGCCAGCAGCTTATCCTCGTCGGTCTCCTACGAGCAGTACTTC.

The chain carries TRBV11-3 and TRBJ2-3, with 7 bases identical to TRBD1. The CDR3 spans 13 residues. Germline V gives CDR1 SGHNT, CDR2 YENEEA. V gave up 4 bases and J gave up 4 bases; unmatched junction bases: 2. In DNA, the CDR3 is TGTGCCAGCAGCTGGGACAGCGCAGATACGCAGTATTTT. Protein sequence: CASSWDSADTQYF.

The chain is built from TRBV11-2 and TRBJ2-7, with 8 bases aligning to TRBD2. CDR3 length equals 16 residues. The V gene end was trimmed by 0 bases and the J gene end by 2 bases; junction bases not matched to a gene: 6. The germline gives CDR1 SGHAT, CDR2 FQNNGV. The CDR3: CASSLEGGRPAYEQYF. CDR3 DNA sequence: TGTGCCAGCAGCTTAGAAGGCGGGAGGCCCGCCTACGAGCAGTACTTC.

The V gene is TRBV3-1 (or the pseudogene TRBV3-2), the J gene TRBJ1-2; 7 bases are a match to TRBD1. CDR3 length equals 15 residues. V lost 2 bases to trimming and J lost 6 bases; unmatched junction nucleotides: 9. The germline V gene encodes CDR1 LGHDT and CDR2 YNNKEL (reference sequence). CDR3 in amino acids: CASSQSTTGTDGYTF. DNA for the CDR3: TGTGCCAGCAGCCAATCTACTACCGGGACAGATGGCTACACCTTC.

The chain joins TRBV19 to TRBJ1-2; tentatively, D is TRBD1 (5 bases). V gave up 7 bases and J gave up 5 bases, with 17 bases separating them. Looked up from germline, CDR1 is LNHDA and CDR2 is SQIVND (reference sequence). This CDR3 comprises 14 residues. CDR3 loop: CASTTGRDFYGYTF. The DNA for the CDR3 is TGTGCCAGTACCACCGGACGGGACTTTTATGGCTACACCTTC.

The rearrangement joins TRBV5-5 to TRBJ2-5; 8 bases map to TRBD1. Germline assignment: CDR1 SGHKS and CDR2 YYEKEE (reference sequence). V was clipped by 2 bases and J by 4 bases; unmatched bases: 4. This CDR3 has 14 residues. CDR3 DNA: TGTGCCAGCAGCTTCCAGGGGGCCGGAGAGACCCAGTACTTC. The encoded protein is CASSFQGAGETQYF.

The sample holds one count of this clone. J is TRBJ2-2 and V is TRBV30, with 12 bases that match TRBD1. V was clipped by 3 bases and J by 4 bases; unmatched bases: 12. The CDR3 contains 18 residues. CDR1 is GTSNPN, CDR2 SVGIG, per germline (reference sequence). CDR3 DNA sequence: TGTGCCTGGAGGCCTTGGGACAGGGGGCTAGGGTCCACCGGGGAGCTGTTTTTT. Its translation is CAWRPWDRGLGSTGELFF.

The V gene is TRBV5-1, the J gene TRBJ1-1; the D gene is possibly TRBD1 (6 bases). V lost 1 base and J lost 4, with 17 bases in between. CDR1 is SGHRS, CDR2 YFSETQ, per germline. The CDR3 totals 16 residues. The CDR3 is CASSLQGQGLVTEAFF. Here the CDR3 DNA reads TGCGCCAGCAGCTTGCAGGGTCAGGGGTTGGTCACTGAAGCTTTCTTT. The whole variable domain, filled in from reference TRBV5-1 and TRBJ1-1, reads KAGVTQTPRYLIKTRGQQVTLSCSPISGHRSVSWYQQTPGQGLQFLFEYFSETQRNKGNFPGRFSGRQFSNSRSEMNVSTLELGDSALYLCASSLQGQGLVTEAFFGQGTRLTVV.

The chain combines TRBV2 with TRBJ2-3; 8 nucleotides agree with TRBD2. The CDR3 sequence is 14 residues long. In germline, CDR1 is SNHLY, CDR2 FYNNEI. V was clipped by 3 bases and J by 3 bases; unmatched bases: 2. This CDR3 reads CASSDPSGTDTQYF. The CDR3 coding sequence is TGTGCCAGCAGTGATCCTAGCGGGACAGATACGCAGTATTTT.

This chain uses TRBV11-3 with TRBJ2-1, with 8 bases that match TRBD1. The CDR3 consists of 16 residues. The germline V gene encodes CDR1 SGHNT and CDR2 YENEEA. V was pared by 6 bases and J by 5 bases, with 12 bases of the junction left unmatched. The chain's CDR3 is CASSYGQGVMHNEQFF. CDR3 DNA sequence: TGTGCCAGCAGTTACGGACAGGGAGTAATGCACAATGAGCAGTTCTTC.

This rearrangement joins TRBV28 to TRBJ2-6; TRBD1 is a possible D gene (6 bases). CDR1 and CDR2 (germline): MDHEN, SYDVKM. V lost 2 bases and J 3 bases, leaving 11 bases between the germline ends. The CDR3 sequence is 16 residues long. CDR3: CASSLAGVFGANVLTF. The CDR3 DNA reads TGTGCCAGCAGTTTAGCAGGGGTTTTTGGGGCCAACGTCCTGACTTTC.

The CDR3 here is CASSLGQPQHF. The CDR3 DNA is TGTGCCAGCAGCCTAGGTCAGCCCCAGCATTTT. V is TRBV5-5 and J is TRBJ1-5; no clear D. The CDR3 extends over 11 amino acids. Trimming pared 4 bases from V and 6 bases from J, leaving 5 bases between. Germline V gives CDR1 SGHKS, CDR2 YYEKEE (reference sequence).

The V and J genes are TRBV7-3 and TRBJ2-3, with 11 bases matching TRBD2. This CDR3 has 17 residues. Trimming cost V 4 bases and J 6 bases; bases outside gene matches: 12. The germline V gene encodes CDR1 SGHTA and CDR2 FQGTGA. This CDR3 is CASSSIHSGRESDTQYF. The DNA of the CDR3 is TGTGCCAGCAGCTCCATTCATAGCGGGAGGGAATCGGATACGCAGTATTTT.

This clone was counted a single time. The gene calls are TRBV6-5 and TRBJ1-2, with D perhaps matching TRBD1 (6 bases). The V gene's germline CDR1 is MNHEY and CDR2 SVGAGI. Trimming stripped 5 bases from V and 4 bases from J, with 14 bases between. CDR3 length: 14 amino acids. Written as DNA, the CDR3 is TGTGCCAGCAGTCCCTCCCAGGGGCCCTATGGCTACACCTTC. As protein: CASSPSQGPYGYTF.

The chain uses TRBV6-5 and TRBJ1-5; D unresolved. Germline values: CDR1 MNHEY, CDR2 SVGAGI. The V end lost 0 bases, the J end lost 0 bases, and 6 bases lay between the germline ends. CDR3 size: 15 residues. CDR3 DNA sequence: TGTGCCAGCAGTTACTCCGTTTATAGCAATCAGCCCCAGCATTTT. Translated: CASSYSVYSNQPQHF.

The CDR3 DNA follows: TGTGCCAGCAGCGCCGGGACAGGTGGGGGGTACGAGCAGTACTTC. It translates to CASSAGTGGGYEQYF. The rearrangement uses TRBV9 and TRBJ2-7; 8 bases map to TRBD1. This CDR3 is 15 amino acids long. V lost 3 bases to trimming and J lost 4 bases; unmatched junction nucleotides: 9. Germline CDR1 is SGDLS and CDR2 is YYNGEE.